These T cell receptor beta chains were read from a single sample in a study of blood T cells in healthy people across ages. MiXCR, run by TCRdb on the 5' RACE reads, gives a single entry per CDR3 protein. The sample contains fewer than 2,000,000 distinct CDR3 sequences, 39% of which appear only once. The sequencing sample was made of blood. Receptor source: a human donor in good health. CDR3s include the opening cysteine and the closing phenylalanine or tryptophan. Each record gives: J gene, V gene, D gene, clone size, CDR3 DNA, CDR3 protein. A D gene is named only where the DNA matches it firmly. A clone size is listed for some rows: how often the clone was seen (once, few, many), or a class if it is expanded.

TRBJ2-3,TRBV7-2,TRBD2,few,TGTGCCAGCAGCTTAGACCCCCAGCGGGGGGTCACAGATACGCAGTATTTT,CASSLDPQRGVTDTQYF
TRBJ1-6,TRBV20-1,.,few,TGCAGTGCCCAAGGGCGCTCTAATTCACCCCTCCACTTT,CSAQGRSNSPLHF
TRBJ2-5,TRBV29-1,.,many,TGCAGCGTTGAAGGGGGGGAAGAGACCCAGTACTTC,CSVEGGEETQYF
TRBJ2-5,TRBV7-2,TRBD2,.,TGTGCCAGCAGCTTACGTTCCGGGGGGGCAAAGACCCAGTACTTC,CASSLRSGGAKTQYF
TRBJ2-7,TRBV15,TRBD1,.,TGTGCCACCAGCAGACCACAGGACAGGGGTTACGAGCAGTACTTC,CATSRPQDRGYEQYF
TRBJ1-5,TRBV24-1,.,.,TGTGCCACCGGAGTAGTTGGCAATCAGCCCCAGCATTTT,CATGVVGNQPQHF
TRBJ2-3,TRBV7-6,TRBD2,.,TGTGCCAGCAGCTTCCCGCCGGCCGAGACTAGCGGGGGCAACCTCCCGGTGGATACGCAGTATTTT,CASSFPPAETSGGNLPVDTQYF
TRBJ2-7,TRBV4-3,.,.,TGCGCCAGCAGCCAAGGACGGGGGGCCGGCTACGAGCAGTACTTC,CASSQGRGAGYEQYF
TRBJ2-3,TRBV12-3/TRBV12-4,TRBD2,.,TGTGCCGGCAGTTTAGGTCGGCGGGAGAGGGTAGATACGCAGTATTTT,CAGSLGRRERVDTQYF
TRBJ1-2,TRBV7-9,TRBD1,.,TGTGCCAGCAGCTCCGAATCGGGGCAACAGGGGCCTGGCTACACCTTC,CASSSESGQQGPGYTF
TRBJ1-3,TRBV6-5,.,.,TGTGCCAGCAAGGCGGGGATGGAACCTGGAAACACCATATATTTT,CASKAGMEPGNTIYF
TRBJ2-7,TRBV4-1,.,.,TGCGCCAGCAGCCAAGGGGGGACGCAAGCCTACGAGCAGTACTTC,CASSQGGTQAYEQYF
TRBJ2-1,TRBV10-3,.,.,TGTGCCATAGACGGTCCCAACGAGCAGTTCTTC,CAIDGPNEQFF
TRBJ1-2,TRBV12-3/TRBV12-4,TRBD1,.,TGTGCCAGCAGTTTCCTCTCCGGGACAGGGAATGGCTACACCTTC,CASSFLSGTGNGYTF
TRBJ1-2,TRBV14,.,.,TGTGCCAGCAGCCAGCCGGCCCTCCATGGCTACACCTTC,CASSQPALHGYTF
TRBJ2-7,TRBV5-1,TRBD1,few,TGCGCCAGCAGCTTGGAAGGGGGCATAAGCTCCTACGAGCAGTACTTC,CASSLEGGISSYEQYF
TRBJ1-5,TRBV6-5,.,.,TGTGCCAGCAGTGTCTCAGGGCTTGGTCAGCCCCAGCATTTT,CASSVSGLGQPQHF
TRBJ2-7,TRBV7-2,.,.,TGTGCCAGCAGCTTAGCACGCGGGGCAACCCACGAGCAGTACTTC,CASSLARGATHEQYF
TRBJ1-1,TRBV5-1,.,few,TGCGCCAGCAGTTTGGCCGGGGGCGGCGGTGAAGCTTTCTTT,CASSLAGGGGEAFF